This is a list of T cell receptor beta chains from one sample in a study of post-analysis software for immune sequencing data. MiXCR, applied by TCRdb to the PCR reads, yields one record per CDR3 protein. Of roughly 150,000 distinct CDR3 sequences listed, roughly 34% are singletons. The sequencing here drew on blood, taken after autologous hematopoietic stem cell transplantation. These receptor sequences come from a girl aged 10-17 years with multiple sclerosis. CDR3s include the opening cysteine and the closing phenylalanine or tryptophan. For some rows the clone size is stated as once, few or many, or as a class when expanded; others skip it.

clone size	V gene	J gene	CDR3 protein
few	TRBV3-1	TRBJ2-7	CASSMGLDPYEQYF
NA	TRBV30	TRBJ1-6	CAWRSGIFGESPLHF
few	TRBV7-6	TRBJ2-3	CASSPHWTGADTQYF
many	TRBV20-1	TRBJ2-1	CSAFRTSGRISYNEQFF
few	TRBV28	NA	CASSAYPGWKIEQYF
few	TRBV12-3/TRBV12-4	TRBJ1-6	CASTLSGTNSPLHF
NA	TRBV6-6	TRBJ1-1	CASSFVKQAWNTEAFF
NA	TRBV7-9	TRBJ2-1	CASAPRGRETQFF
NA	TRBV27	TRBJ2-5	CASSRKGMRETQYF
NA	TRBV5-6	TRBJ1-2	CASSPNRGGGYTF
NA	TRBV7-9	TRBJ2-7	CASSPTGQSSEQYF
NA	TRBV10-3	TRBJ1-2	CAISEGRGNYGYTF
once	TRBV12-3/TRBV12-4	TRBJ1-2	CASSFGDLNYGYTF
NA	TRBV7-3	TRBJ2-7	CASSPGYGSYEQYF
few	TRBV2	TRBJ2-7	CASSAPDRGRQYF
few	TRBV29-1	TRBJ1-2	CSVDLLGGYGYTF
NA	TRBV29-1	TRBJ2-7	CGAGDFAYEQYF
NA	TRBV7-8	NA	CASSLAGTSSNEQYF
NA	TRBV20-1	TRBJ2-5	CSARDKGTSSTSREQYF
NA	TRBV5-1	TRBJ1-2	CASSPGQGPFYGYTF
few	TRBV30	TRBJ1-5	CAWSATGTNQPQHF
few	TRBV7-9	TRBJ2-1	CASSLAVFYNEQFF
few	TRBV20-1	TRBJ1-2	CSANLGIYGYTF
few	TRBV20-1	TRBJ1-4	CSARRQGNEKLFF
few	TRBV20-1	TRBJ2-7	CSGRPGASRRAYEQYF
NA	TRBV7-2	TRBJ2-5	CASSLVHATQETQYF
many	TRBV7-2	TRBJ2-3	CASVSRGGGFTDTQYF
NA	TRBV12-3/TRBV12-4	TRBJ1-5	CASSLSQGGQPQHF
few	TRBV20-1	TRBJ2-7	CSARKQGYEQYF
NA	TRBV7-3	TRBJ1-3	CASSQSARGSGNTIYF
NA	TRBV9	TRBJ2-1	CASSPTSGSGNEQFF
NA	TRBV15	TRBJ2-1	CATGRDRGEGHNEQFF
NA	TRBV7-9	TRBJ2-1	CAGSFPRENEQFF
NA	TRBV2	TRBJ2-2	CASSVRHGGTGELFF
few	TRBV28	TRBJ2-7	CASSDGTALYEQYF
many	TRBV24-1	TRBJ2-1	CATSDGASGRSYNEQFF
NA	TRBV19	TRBJ2-5	CASSIDWGETQYF
few	TRBV7-2	TRBJ2-1	CASSPDLAGGSHEQFF
NA	TRBV7-8	TRBJ1-5	CASSLDPGQKRGQPQHF
NA	TRBV29-1	TRBJ2-7	CSVAPPGQGYEQYF
few	TRBV11-2	TRBJ2-7	CASSLDTESYEQYF